What follows describes a single T cell receptor (beta chain). This record belongs to a study of blood T cell repertoires in COVID-19. Overall study context: Donors in the United States, Italy and Spain gave samples during acute or convalescent COVID-19.

The CDR3 has 14 amino acids. The V gene's germline CDR1 is MGHRA and CDR2 YSYEKL. Trimming cost V 4 bases and J 6 bases, with 14 bases left between them. Per the original methods: Amplification from reference gene primers served as the basis for estimated nucleated cell counts. Measured with immunoSEQ multiplex PCR; TCRdb has only the in-frame clones, and not every one. V and J calls and clone size are given by that table; D and trimming were obtained from the DNA. The sample lists 150,000 to 200,000 clones, over 85% occurring once. The sequencing sample was made of peripheral blood. The sequence was collected from a man aged 55-75 years with active or convalescent COVID-19. The chain combines TRBV4-1 with TRBJ2-3; TRBD2 might be the D (6 bases). The CDR3, as DNA: TGCGCCAGCAGCCTTGGGGACTTCTTGGATACGCAGTATTTT. Its translation: CASSLGDFLDTQYF.